These 9 T cell receptor beta chains share one sample of origin, sequenced in a study of breast tumors, draining lymph nodes, adjacent tissues. The lymph nodes were axillary draining lymph nodes from breast cancer patients. From the multiplex PCR reads, TCRdb called clonotypes with MiXCR, one entry per CDR3 protein. The table has approximately 200,000 distinct CDR3 sequences, around 33% seen once. Sequenced sample: axillary lymph node tissue. The source of these receptors is a female donor with breast cancer. Some clones in this sample may be carry-over from other donors' samples.

This clonotype has ten or more counts. The genes are TRBV24-1 and TRBJ1-2; D is uncertain. The germline gives CDR1 KGHDR, CDR2 SFDVKD. The CDR3 is 13 residues long. Trimming left V 4 bases short and J 0 bases short, with 5 bases between. The CDR3 loop is CATSDRANYGYTF. CDR3 DNA: TGTGCCACCAGTGACCGGGCTAACTATGGCTACACCTTC.

For this clonotype: It may be a read error: a sequence one base away is much more abundant. The chain joins TRBV20-1 to TRBJ2-5; D remains unclear. This CDR3 has 11 amino acids. Germline V lookup: CDR1 DFQATT, CDR2 SNEGSKA (reference sequence). The CDR3 DNA reads as TGCAGTGCTAGAATGTCGGAGACCCGGTCCTTC. This codes for CSARMSETRSF.

This clonotype was counted a few times. One base away lies a much larger clone, so this may be a sequencing read error. The V and J genes are TRBV20-1 and TRBJ1-5; TRBD1 agrees at 12 bases. Trimming at V came to 1 base and at J to 6 bases, leaving 16 bases not matched to a gene. This CDR3 contains 19 residues. Germline CDR1 reads DFQATT; CDR2 reads SNEGSKA (reference sequence). In nucleotides, the CDR3 is TGCAGTGCTAGAGGATCACACCGGGACAGGGGGCTGGTCAGTCAGCCCCAGCATTTT. Encoded protein: CSARGSHRDRGLVSQPQHF.

The chain has TRBV6-5 and TRBJ2-1; 7 bases fit TRBD2. CDR1 is MNHEY, CDR2 SVGAGI, per germline. V gave up 7 bases and J gave up 8 bases; unmatched junction bases: 11. The CDR3 extends over 14 amino acids. The CDR3 reads CASKLRLAVDEQFF. CDR3 DNA: TGTGCCAGCAAACTTCGACTAGCTGTCGATGAGCAGTTCTTC.

This clonotype was detected ten times or more. The chain carries TRBV9 and TRBJ2-3; D unresolved. V was shortened by 0 bases and J by 3 bases, with 8 bases between the two germline ends. The germline CDR1 and CDR2 sequences are SGDLS and YYNGEE. The CDR3 is 14 residues long. The CDR3 nucleotides read TGTGCCAGCAGCGTAGGAATGGGAACAGATACGCAGTATTTT. Translated, it gives CASSVGMGTDTQYF.

This clonotype was observed a few times. The chain couples TRBV3-1 to TRBJ1-4; tentative D call: TRBD1 (5 bases). Germline-derived CDR1 and CDR2 are LGHDT and YNNKEL (reference sequence). The CDR3 has 14 residues. V was trimmed by 2 bases and J by 8 bases, leaving 12 bases between them. CDR3 sequence reads: CASSQSGVAEKLFF. CDR3 coding DNA: TGTGCCAGCAGCCAATCGGGGGTGGCGGAAAAACTGTTTTTT.

With respect to this clonotype: A much bigger clone sits one base away, suggesting this may be a read error. The chain combines TRBV9 with TRBJ1-2, with D uncertain. Germline V gene sequence: CDR1 SGDLS, CDR2 YYNGEE. The CDR3 totals 15 residues. The V gene lost 0 bases and the J gene lost 5 bases, with 14 bases spanning the gap. Here the CDR3 reads CASSVDPRRVYGYTF. Here the CDR3 DNA reads TGTGCCAGCAGCGTAGACCCTCGACGGGTATATGGCTACACCTTC.

There are many counts of this clonotype. The V and J genes are TRBV29-1 and TRBJ2-1; perhaps TRBD2 as D (5 bases). CDR1 and CDR2 from the germline V gene are SQVTM and ANQGSEA. The CDR3 has 15 residues. V lost 5 bases and J 9 bases, leaving 23 bases between the germline ends. The CDR3 loop reads CSVRGSVGLAGEQFF. The CDR3 coding sequence is TGCAGCGTTCGCGGGTCGGTTGGGCTAGCTGGTGAGCAGTTCTTC.

The table lists this clonotype with many counts. This chain links TRBV6-1 with TRBJ1-5, with 9 bases lining up with TRBD1. Germline-derived CDR1 and CDR2 are MNHNS and SASEGT. Losses at the gene ends were 4 bases for V and 7 bases for J; bases not matched to a gene: 5. This CDR3 has 14 amino acids. The CDR3 nucleotides read TGTGCCAGCAGTGGGGGACAGGGAAGGCAGCCCCAGCATTTT. This encodes CASSGGQGRQPQHF.